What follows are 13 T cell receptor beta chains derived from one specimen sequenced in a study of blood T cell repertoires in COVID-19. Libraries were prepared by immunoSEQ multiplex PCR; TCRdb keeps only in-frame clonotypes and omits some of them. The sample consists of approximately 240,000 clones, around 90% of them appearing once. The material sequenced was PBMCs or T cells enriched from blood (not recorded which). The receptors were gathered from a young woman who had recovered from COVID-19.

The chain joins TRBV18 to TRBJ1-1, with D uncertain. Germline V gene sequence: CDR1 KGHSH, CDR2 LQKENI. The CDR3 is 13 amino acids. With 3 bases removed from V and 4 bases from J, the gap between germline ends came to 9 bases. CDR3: CASSPSPGTEAFF. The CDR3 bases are TGTGCCAGCTCACCGTCCCCAGGCACTGAAGCTTTCTTT.

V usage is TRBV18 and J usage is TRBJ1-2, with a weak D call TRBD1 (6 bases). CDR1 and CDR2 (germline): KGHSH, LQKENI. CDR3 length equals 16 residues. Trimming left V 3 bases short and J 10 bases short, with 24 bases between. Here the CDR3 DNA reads TGTGCCAGCTCACCCTATGTCCAGGGGTCGACGTCCTACTACACCTTC. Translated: CASSPYVQGSTSYYTF.

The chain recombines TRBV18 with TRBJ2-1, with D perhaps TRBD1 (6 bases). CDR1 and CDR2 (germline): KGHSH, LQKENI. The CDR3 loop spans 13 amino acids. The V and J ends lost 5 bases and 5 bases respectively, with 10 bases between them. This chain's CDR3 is CASSTDRNNEQFF. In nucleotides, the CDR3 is TGTGCCAGCTCAACAGACAGGAACAATGAGCAGTTCTTC.

This chain's CDR3 is CASSRAAGTGELFF. The DNA of the CDR3 is TGTGCCAGCAGCCGTGCGGCGGGGACCGGGGAGCTGTTTTTT. V is TRBV2 and J is TRBJ2-2; D possibly corresponds to TRBD2 (6 bases). Germline V gene data show CDR1 as SNHLY and CDR2 as FYNNEI. Trimming took off 6 bases at V and 5 bases at J, with 13 bases between the two ends. The CDR3 sequence is 14 residues long.

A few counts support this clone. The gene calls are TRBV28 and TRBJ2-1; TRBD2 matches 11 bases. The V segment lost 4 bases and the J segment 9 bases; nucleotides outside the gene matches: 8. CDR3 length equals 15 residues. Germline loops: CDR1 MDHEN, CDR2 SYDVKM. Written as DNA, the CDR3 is TGTGCCAGCAGTTCCGGGGGGCTAGCGGGAGGTGAGCAGTTCTTC. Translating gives CASSSGGLAGGEQFF.

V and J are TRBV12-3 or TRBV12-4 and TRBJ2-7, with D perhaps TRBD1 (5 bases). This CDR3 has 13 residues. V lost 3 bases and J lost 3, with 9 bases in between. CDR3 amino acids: CASSFDSGYEQYF. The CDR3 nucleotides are TGTGCCAGCAGTTTTGACAGTGGCTACGAGCAGTACTTC.

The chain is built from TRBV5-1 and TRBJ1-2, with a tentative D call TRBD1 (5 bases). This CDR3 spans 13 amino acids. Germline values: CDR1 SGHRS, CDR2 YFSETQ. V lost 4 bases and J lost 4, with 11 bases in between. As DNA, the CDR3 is TGCGCCAGCAGCCCTGACAGATCCTATGGCTACACCTTC. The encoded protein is CASSPDRSYGYTF.

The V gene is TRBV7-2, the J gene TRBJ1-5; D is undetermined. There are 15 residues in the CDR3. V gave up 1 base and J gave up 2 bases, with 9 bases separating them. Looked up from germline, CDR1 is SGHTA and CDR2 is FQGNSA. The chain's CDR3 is CASSLGGMGNQPQHF. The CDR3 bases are TGTGCCAGCAGCTTAGGAGGGATGGGCAATCAGCCCCAGCATTTT. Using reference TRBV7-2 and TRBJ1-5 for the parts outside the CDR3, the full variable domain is GAGVSQSPSNKVTEKGKDVELRCDPISGHTALYWYRQSLGQGLEFLIYFQGNSAPDKSGLPSDRFSAERTGGSVSTLTIQRTQQEDSAVYLCASSLGGMGNQPQHFGDGTRLSIL.

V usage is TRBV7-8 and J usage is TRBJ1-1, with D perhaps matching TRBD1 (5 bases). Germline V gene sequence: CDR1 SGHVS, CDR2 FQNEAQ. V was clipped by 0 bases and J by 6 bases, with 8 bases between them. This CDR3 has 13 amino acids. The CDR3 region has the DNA TGTGCCAGCAGCTTAGCCCAGGGCTCTGAAGCTTTCTTT. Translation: CASSLAQGSEAFF.

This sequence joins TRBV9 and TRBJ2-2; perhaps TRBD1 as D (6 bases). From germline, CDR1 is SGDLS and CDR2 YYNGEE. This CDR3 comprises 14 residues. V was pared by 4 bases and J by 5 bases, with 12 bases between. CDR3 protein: CASSLQGGTGELFF. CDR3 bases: TGTGCCAGCAGCCTCCAAGGGGGAACCGGGGAGCTGTTTTTT.

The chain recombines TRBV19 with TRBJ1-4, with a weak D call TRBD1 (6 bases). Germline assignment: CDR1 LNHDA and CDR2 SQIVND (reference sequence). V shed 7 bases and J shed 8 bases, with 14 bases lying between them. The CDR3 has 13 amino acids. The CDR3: CASTSGQTEKLFF. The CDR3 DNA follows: TGTGCCAGTACTTCCGGACAGACAGAAAAACTGTTTTTT.

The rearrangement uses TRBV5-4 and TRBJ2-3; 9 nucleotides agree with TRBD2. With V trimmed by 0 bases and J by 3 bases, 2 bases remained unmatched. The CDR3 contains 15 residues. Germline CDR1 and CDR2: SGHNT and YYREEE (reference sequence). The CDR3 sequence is CASSLGLAATDTQYF. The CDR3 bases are TGTGCCAGCAGCTTGGGACTAGCGGCTACAGATACGCAGTATTTT.

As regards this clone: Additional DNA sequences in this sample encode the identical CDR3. The CDR3: CAISEPDRGYGYTF. Written as DNA, the CDR3 is TGTGCCATCAGCGAACCGGACAGGGGATATGGCTACACCTTC. The V gene is TRBV10-3, the J gene TRBJ1-2; 9 nucleotides line up with TRBD1. Germline V gene data show CDR1 as ENHRY and CDR2 as SYGVKD. The trim removed 6 bases at V and 5 bases at J, leaving 7 bases unmatched. This CDR3 spans 14 amino acids.